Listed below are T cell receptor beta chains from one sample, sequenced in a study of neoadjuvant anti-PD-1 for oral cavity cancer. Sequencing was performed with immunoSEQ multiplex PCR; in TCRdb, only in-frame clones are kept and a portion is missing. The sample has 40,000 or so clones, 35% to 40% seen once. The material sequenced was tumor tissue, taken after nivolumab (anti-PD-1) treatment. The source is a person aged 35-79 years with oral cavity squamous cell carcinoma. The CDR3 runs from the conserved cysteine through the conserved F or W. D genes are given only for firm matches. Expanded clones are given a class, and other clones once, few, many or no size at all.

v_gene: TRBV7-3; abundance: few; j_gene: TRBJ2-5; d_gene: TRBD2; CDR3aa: CASSFQAGGRETQYF; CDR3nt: TGTGCCAGCAGCTTTCAAGCGGGGGGGCGAGAGACCCAGTACTTC
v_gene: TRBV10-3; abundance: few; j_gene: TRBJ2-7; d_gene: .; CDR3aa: CAVSGQSSYEQYF; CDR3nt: TGTGCCGTCTCCGGTCAGAGCTCCTACGAGCAGTACTTC
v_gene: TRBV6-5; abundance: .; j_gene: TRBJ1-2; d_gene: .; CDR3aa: CASSYSPRGHYGYTF; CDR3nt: TGTGCCAGCAGTTACTCGCCGAGGGGTCACTATGGCTACACCTTC
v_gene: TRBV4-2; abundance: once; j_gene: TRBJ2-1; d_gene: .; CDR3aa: CASSQEGYRVNEQFF; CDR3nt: TGTGCCAGCAGCCAAGAGGGTTACAGGGTCAATGAGCAGTTCTTC
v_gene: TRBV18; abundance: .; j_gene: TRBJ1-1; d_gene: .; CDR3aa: CASSPASLNTEAFF; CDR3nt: TGTGCCAGCTCACCCGCCTCTTTGAACACTGAAGCTTTCTTT
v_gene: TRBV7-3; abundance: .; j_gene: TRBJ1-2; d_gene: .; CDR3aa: CASSPRTVGLSGYTF; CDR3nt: TGTGCCAGCAGCCCCAGGACAGTCGGTTTGAGTGGCTACACCTTC
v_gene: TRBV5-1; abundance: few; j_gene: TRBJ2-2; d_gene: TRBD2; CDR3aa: CASSLSGTNTGELFF; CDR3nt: TGCGCCAGCAGCTTGAGCGGGACCAACACCGGGGAGCTGTTTTTT
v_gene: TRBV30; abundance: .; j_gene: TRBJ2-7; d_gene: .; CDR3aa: CAWTNPHGYEQYF; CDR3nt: TGTGCCTGGACGAATCCTCACGGCTACGAGCAGTACTTC
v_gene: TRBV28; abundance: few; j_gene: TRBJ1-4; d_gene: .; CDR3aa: CASTSRVGEKLFF; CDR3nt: TGTGCCAGCACTTCGCGGGTGGGTGAAAAACTGTTTTTT
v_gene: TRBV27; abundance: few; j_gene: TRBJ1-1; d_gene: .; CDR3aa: CASSFRQGKGTEAFF; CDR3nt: TGTGCCAGCAGTTTTCGACAAGGCAAGGGCACTGAAGCTTTCTTT
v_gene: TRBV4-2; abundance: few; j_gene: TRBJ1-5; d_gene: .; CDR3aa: CASSQVPGRDQPQHF; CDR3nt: TGTGCCAGCAGCCAAGTTCCGGGCCGAGATCAGCCCCAGCATTTT
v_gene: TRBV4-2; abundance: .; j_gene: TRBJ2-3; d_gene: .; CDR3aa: CASSQDLSSRRSDTQYF; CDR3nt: TGTGCCAGCAGCCAAGATCTTTCCAGCAGGAGGTCAGATACGCAGTATTTT
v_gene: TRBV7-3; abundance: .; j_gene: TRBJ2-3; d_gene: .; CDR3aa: CASSLTGGAPASDTQYF; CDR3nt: TGTGCCAGCAGCTTAACTGGAGGGGCCCCGGCCTCAGATACGCAGTATTTT
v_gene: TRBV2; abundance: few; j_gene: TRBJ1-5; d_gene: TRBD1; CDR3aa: CASKGTGLNQPQHF; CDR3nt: TGTGCCAGCAAAGGGACAGGACTTAATCAGCCCCAGCATTTT
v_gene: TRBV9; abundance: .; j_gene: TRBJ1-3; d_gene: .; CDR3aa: CASSVGGGSGNTIYF; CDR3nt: TGTGCCAGCAGCGTGGGGGGCGGCTCTGGAAACACCATATATTTT
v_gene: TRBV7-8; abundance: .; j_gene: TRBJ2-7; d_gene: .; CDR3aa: CASSLSGGYEQYF; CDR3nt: TGTGCCAGCAGCTTAAGTGGGGGCTACGAGCAGTACTTC
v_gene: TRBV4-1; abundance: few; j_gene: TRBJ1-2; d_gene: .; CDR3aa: CASSQDKGSVYGYTF; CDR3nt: TGCGCCAGCAGCCAAGATAAGGGATCGGTATATGGCTACACCTTC
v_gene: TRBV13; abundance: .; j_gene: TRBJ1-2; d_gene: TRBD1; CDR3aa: CASSFRRGLDYGYTF; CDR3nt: TGTGCCAGCAGCTTCCGCAGGGGGCTTGACTATGGCTACACCTTC
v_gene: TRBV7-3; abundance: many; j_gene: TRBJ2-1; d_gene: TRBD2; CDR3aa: CASSLSSGTYGEQFF; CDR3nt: TGTGCCAGCAGCTTATCTAGCGGGACGTATGGTGAGCAGTTCTTC
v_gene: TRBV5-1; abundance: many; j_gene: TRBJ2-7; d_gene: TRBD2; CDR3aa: CASRAGVGYEQYF; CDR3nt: TGCGCCAGCAGGGCGGGAGTGGGATACGAGCAGTACTTC
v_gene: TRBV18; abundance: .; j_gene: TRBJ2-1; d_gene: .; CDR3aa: CASSPLKGGNEQFF; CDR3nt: TGTGCCAGCTCACCACTCAAGGGAGGAAATGAGCAGTTCTTC
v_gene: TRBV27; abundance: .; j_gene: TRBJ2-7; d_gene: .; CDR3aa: CASSLGAEQYF; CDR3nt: TGTGCCAGCAGTTTAGGGGCCGAGCAGTACTTC
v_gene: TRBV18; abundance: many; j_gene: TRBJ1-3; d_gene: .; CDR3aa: CASSPPSGGSGNTIYF; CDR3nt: TGTGCCAGCTCACCACCGTCCGGGGGCAGTGGAAACACCATATATTTT
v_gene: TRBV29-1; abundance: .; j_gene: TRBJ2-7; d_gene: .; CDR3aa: CSVGTRGPSEQYF; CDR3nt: TGCAGCGTTGGGACAAGGGGTCCCAGCGAGCAGTACTTC
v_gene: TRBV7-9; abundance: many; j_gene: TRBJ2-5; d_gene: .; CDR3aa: CASSDTGIQETQYF; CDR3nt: TGTGCCAGCAGCGACACAGGTATCCAAGAGACCCAGTACTTC
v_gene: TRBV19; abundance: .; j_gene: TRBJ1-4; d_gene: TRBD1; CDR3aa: CASRTGTGATNEKLFF; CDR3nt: TGTGCCAGTAGGACCGGGACAGGTGCAACTAATGAAAAACTGTTTTTT
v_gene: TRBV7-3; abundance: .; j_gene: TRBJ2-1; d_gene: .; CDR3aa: CASSLSSGEQFF; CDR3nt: TGTGCCAGCAGCTTATCGTCTGGCGAGCAGTTCTTC
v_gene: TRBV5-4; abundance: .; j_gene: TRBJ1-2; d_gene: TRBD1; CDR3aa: CASSQDRIYGYTF; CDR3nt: TGTGCCAGCAGTCAGGACAGGATCTATGGCTACACCTTC
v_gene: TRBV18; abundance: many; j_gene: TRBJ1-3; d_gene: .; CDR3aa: CASSPLRGHMEDTIYF; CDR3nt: TGTGCCAGCTCACCCCTCAGGGGACATATGGAAGACACCATATATTTT
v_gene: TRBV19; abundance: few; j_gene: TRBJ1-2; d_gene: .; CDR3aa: CASSISAVLPPTNYGYTF; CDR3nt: TGTGCCAGTAGTATTAGTGCTGTCTTGCCTCCCACTAACTATGGCTACACCTTC
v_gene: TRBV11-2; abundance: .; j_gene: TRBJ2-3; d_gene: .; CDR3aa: CASSPRQTGTDTQYF; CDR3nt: TGTGCCAGCAGCCCACGACAGACAGGCACAGATACGCAGTATTTT
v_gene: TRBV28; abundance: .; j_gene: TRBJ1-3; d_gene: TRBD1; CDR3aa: CASRLDRGRNTIYF; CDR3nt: TGTGCCAGCAGATTGGACAGGGGGAGAAACACCATATATTTT
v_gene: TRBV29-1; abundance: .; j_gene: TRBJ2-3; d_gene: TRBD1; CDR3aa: CSVRGGDRGADTQYF; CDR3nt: TGCAGCGTCCGAGGTGGGGACAGGGGGGCAGATACGCAGTATTTT
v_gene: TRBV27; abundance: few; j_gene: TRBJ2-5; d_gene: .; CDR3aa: CASRPLATQETQYF; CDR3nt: TGTGCCAGCAGGCCCCTAGCGACCCAAGAGACCCAGTACTTC
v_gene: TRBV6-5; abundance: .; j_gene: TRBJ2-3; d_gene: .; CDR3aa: CASSYQLTDTQYF; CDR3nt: TGTGCCAGCAGTTACCAGCTCACAGATACGCAGTATTTT
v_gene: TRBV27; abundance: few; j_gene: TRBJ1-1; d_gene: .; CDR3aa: CASSFSGRNTEAFF; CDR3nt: TGTGCCAGCAGTTTTTCTGGGAGGAACACTGAAGCTTTCTTT
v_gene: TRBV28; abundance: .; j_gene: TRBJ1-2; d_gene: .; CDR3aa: CASIAQNYGYTF; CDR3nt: TGTGCCAGCATCGCCCAAAACTATGGCTACACCTTC
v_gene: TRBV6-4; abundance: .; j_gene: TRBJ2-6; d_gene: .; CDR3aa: CASSQRVGANVLTF; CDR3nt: TGTGCCAGCAGCCAAAGGGTTGGGGCCAACGTCCTGACTTTC
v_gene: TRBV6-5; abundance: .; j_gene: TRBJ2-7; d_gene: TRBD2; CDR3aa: CASNTGGVTYEQYF; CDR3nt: TGTGCCAGCAATACCGGGGGGGTTACCTACGAGCAGTACTTC
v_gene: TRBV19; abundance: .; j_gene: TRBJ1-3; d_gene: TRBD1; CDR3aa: CASSMGQVRSGNTIYF; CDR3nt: TGTGCCAGTAGTATGGGACAGGTCCGCTCTGGAAACACCATATATTTT
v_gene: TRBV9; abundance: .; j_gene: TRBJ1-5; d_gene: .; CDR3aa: CASSVDGAGQPQHF; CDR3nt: TGTGCCAGCAGCGTAGATGGGGCTGGCCAGCCCCAGCATTTT
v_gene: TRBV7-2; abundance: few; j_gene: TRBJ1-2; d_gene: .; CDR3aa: CASSLALGTARLYGYTF; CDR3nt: TGTGCCAGCAGCTTAGCGCTCGGAACCGCCCGTCTCTATGGCTACACCTTC
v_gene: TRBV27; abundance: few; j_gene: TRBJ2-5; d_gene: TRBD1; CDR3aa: CASSYRGGETQYF; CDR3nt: TGTGCCAGCAGCTACAGGGGCGGGGAGACCCAGTACTTC
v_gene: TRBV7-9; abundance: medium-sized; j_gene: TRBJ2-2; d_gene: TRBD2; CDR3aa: CASSPTALAGGIGELFF; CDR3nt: TGTGCCAGCAGCCCGACTGCCCTAGCGGGAGGCATCGGGGAGCTGTTTTTT
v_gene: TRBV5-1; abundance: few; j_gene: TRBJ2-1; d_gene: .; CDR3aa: CASSLEFGGEQFF; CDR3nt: TGCGCCAGCAGCTTGGAGTTTGGGGGCGAGCAGTTCTTC
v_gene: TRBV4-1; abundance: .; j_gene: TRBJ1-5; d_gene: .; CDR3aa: CASSQDPDGLQPQHF; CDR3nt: TGCGCCAGCAGCCAAGATCCCGACGGCCTTCAGCCCCAGCATTTT
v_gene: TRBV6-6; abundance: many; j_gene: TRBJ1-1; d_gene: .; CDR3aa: CASSPMVTEAFF; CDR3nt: TGTGCCAGCAGTCCCATGGTCACTGAAGCTTTCTTT
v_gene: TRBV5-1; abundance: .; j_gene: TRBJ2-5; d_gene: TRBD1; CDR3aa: CASSSLGRGQETQYF; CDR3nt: TGCGCCAGCAGCTCCTTGGGCAGGGGGCAAGAGACCCAGTACTTC
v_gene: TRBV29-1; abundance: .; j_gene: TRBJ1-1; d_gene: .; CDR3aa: CSVIQGSYTEAFF; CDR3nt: TGCAGCGTGATACAGGGCTCTTATACTGAAGCTTTCTTT
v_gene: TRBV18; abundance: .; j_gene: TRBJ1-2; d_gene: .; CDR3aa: CASSRQGDYGYTF; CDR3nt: TGTGCCAGCTCACGGCAGGGTGACTATGGCTACACCTTC
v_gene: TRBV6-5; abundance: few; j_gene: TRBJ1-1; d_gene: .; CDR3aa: CASTSPARDTEAFF; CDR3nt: TGTGCCAGCACTAGTCCTGCCCGGGACACTGAAGCTTTCTTT
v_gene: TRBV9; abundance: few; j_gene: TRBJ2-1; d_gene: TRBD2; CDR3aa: CASSVGVAGGYEQFF; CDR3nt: TGTGCCAGCAGCGTAGGAGTAGCGGGAGGATATGAGCAGTTCTTC
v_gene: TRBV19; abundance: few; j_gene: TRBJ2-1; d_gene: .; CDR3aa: CASRPGTKYNEQFF; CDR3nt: TGTGCCAGTAGACCAGGGACCAAATACAATGAGCAGTTCTTC
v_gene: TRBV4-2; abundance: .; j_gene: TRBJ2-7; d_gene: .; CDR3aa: CASSQERSGDSYEQYF; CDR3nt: TGTGCCAGCAGCCAAGAAAGGTCCGGCGATTCCTACGAGCAGTACTTC
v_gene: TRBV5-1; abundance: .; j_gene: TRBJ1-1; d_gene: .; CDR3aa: CASSDQGGNTEAFF; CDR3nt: TGCGCCAGCAGCGATCAGGGAGGTAACACTGAAGCTTTCTTT
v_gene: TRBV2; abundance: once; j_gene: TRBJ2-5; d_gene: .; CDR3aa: CASKGPGGETQYF; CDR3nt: TGTGCTAGCAAGGGGCCAGGGGGGGAGACCCAGTACTTC
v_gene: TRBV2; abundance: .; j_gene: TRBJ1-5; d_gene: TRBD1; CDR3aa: CASSGDRDQPQHF; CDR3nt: TGTGCCAGCAGTGGAGACAGGGATCAGCCCCAGCATTTT